This TCR beta chain was found in a study of blood T cell repertoires in COVID-19. For the study at large: Whether acute or convalescent, the COVID-19 samples came from the United States, Italy and Spain. Sample material is recorded as cDNA or gDNA derived from T cells, B-cell-depleted T cells, or PBMCs.

In the original processing: Counts of nucleated cells, estimated from reference gene primer amplification, were obtained. Clones were sequenced by immunoSEQ multiplex PCR, and TCRdb holds only the in-frame ones, with some missing. V and J calls and clone size are those listed in that table; D and trimming were worked out from the DNA. The sample has hundreds of thousands of clones, over 75% seen once; the top ten hold 8.6%. The origin of this receptor is a human donor in a cohort sampled during active COVID-19. Sequenced input: peripheral blood.

Here the CDR3 reads CATSGTGLDEQYF. As DNA, the CDR3 is TGTGCCACCAGCGGGACAGGGCTCGACGAGCAGTACTTC. The rearrangement links TRBV15 to TRBJ2-7; TRBD1 matches at 9 bases. Germline V gene lookup returns CDR1 LNHNV and CDR2 YYDKDF (reference sequence). J lost 5 bases, V lost 5 bases, and 4 bases had no gene match. The length of the CDR3 is 13 residues.